These 19 T cell receptor beta chains share one sample of origin, sequenced in a study of blood T cell repertoires in COVID-19. TCRdb's copy holds only in-frame clones and misses some; the assay was immunoSEQ multiplex PCR. The table records over 25,000 clones, roughly nine tenths of them present only once. Sequencing input: peripheral blood. These receptors all stem from a man between 60 and 75 years old with acute or convalescent COVID-19.

This rearrangement joins TRBV5-1 to TRBJ2-2; 8 nucleotides align to TRBD1. Looked up from germline, CDR1 is SGHRS and CDR2 is YFSETQ. This CDR3 region has 15 residues. After removal of 3 bases from V and 5 bases from J, the junction contained 6 bases not matched to a gene. CDR3 DNA: TGCGCCAGCAGCTCTAGACAGGGGACGACCGGGGAGCTGTTTTTT. This gives the protein CASSSRQGTTGELFF.

This chain links TRBV30 with TRBJ2-5, with 9 bases fitting TRBD2. This CDR3 region has 14 residues. Germline CDR1 and CDR2: GTSNPN and SVGIG (reference sequence). Unmatched junction bases numbered 4, after V lost 0 bases and J lost 5 bases. The CDR3 is CAWSVGLARETQYF. CDR3 nucleotide sequence: TGTGCCTGGAGTGTGGGACTAGCCAGGGAGACCCAGTACTTC.

This clone has just one count. The chain combines TRBV9 with TRBJ2-5, with a possible D match to TRBD1 (6 bases). The CDR3 runs 16 residues. CDR1 is SGDLS and CDR2 is YYNGEE in the germline V gene. Trimming took off 3 bases at V and 9 bases at J, with 24 bases between the two ends. This CDR3 reads CASSAGGQLEVGAQYF. The CDR3 DNA follows: TGTGCCAGCAGCGCAGGTGGACAGCTAGAGGTTGGGGCCCAGTACTTC.

The V call is TRBV2, the J call TRBJ2-7, with no clear D. V lost 4 bases and J 4 bases, leaving 14 bases between the germline ends. Germline lookup yields CDR1 SNHLY and CDR2 FYNNEI. The CDR3 runs 14 residues. In DNA form, the CDR3 reads TGTGCCAGCAGTGGAGTAGTAGTCAAGTACGAGCAGTACGTC. Translation: CASSGVVVKYEQYV.

The chain combines TRBV19 with TRBJ1-1; 7 positions agree with TRBD1. V lost 6 bases and J lost 1; bases outside the gene matches: 2. The CDR3 extends over 13 amino acids. Germline values: CDR1 LNHDA, CDR2 SQIVND (reference sequence). The CDR3 reads CASSWDRNTEAFF. In DNA, the CDR3 is TGTGCCAGTAGCTGGGACAGGAACACTGAAGCTTTCTTT.

The chain couples TRBV4-2 to TRBJ2-5, with a weak D call TRBD1 (6 bases). The V end lost 4 bases, the J end lost 1 base, and 13 bases lay between the germline ends. Germline V gives CDR1 LGHNA, CDR2 YNFKEQ. CDR3 length equals 15 residues. CDR3 sequence (DNA): TGTGCCAGCAGCCCCGTACAGGGCCTCCAAGAGACCCAGTACTTC. Amino acid sequence: CASSPVQGLQETQYF.

The chain couples TRBV28 to TRBJ1-1; D is ambiguous. In germline, CDR1 is MDHEN, CDR2 SYDVKM. V was shortened by 5 bases and J by 1 base, with 17 bases between the two germline ends. This CDR3 has 16 amino acids. For the CDR3, the DNA is TGTGCCAGCAGTCCAACGGCCGATTGGGCGAACACTGAAGCTTTCTTT. Translation gives CASSPTADWANTEAFF.

The gene calls are TRBV20-1 and TRBJ1-1; no reliable D call. From germline, CDR1 is DFQATT and CDR2 SNEGSKA (reference sequence). The CDR3 has 14 residues. V was cut by 3 bases and J by 0 bases, with 11 bases left in between. The CDR3 spells CSASSPGMNTEAFF. In DNA, the CDR3 is TGCAGTGCTAGTAGTCCAGGCATGAACACTGAAGCTTTCTTT.

The rearrangement joins TRBV6-5 to TRBJ1-1; weak D call: TRBD1 (6 bases). V was pared by 5 bases and J by 4 bases, with 14 bases between. Looked up from germline, CDR1 is MNHEY and CDR2 is SVGAGI. The CDR3 is 14 residues long. The CDR3 bases are TGTGCCAGCAGTAAGGGACAAATCTTCACTGAAGCTTTCTTT. Protein: CASSKGQIFTEAFF.

The chain uses TRBV20-1 and TRBJ1-2; D might be TRBD1 (6 bases). The CDR3 consists of 12 residues. V lost 3 bases and J 3 bases, leaving 8 bases between the germline ends. Germline V lookup: CDR1 DFQATT, CDR2 SNEGSKA (reference sequence). The CDR3 DNA reads TGCAGTGCTAGTAGACAGGACTATGGCTACACCTTC. It specifies CSASRQDYGYTF.

V is TRBV6-5 and J is TRBJ2-5; TRBD1 matches at 10 bases. CDR3 length equals 15 residues. V was pared by 7 bases and J by 3 bases, with 8 bases of the junction left unmatched. Germline V gives CDR1 MNHEY, CDR2 SVGAGI. The CDR3 coding sequence is TGTGCCAGCACGTTCTCCGGGACAGGGGAAGAGACCCAGTACTTC. Translating gives CASTFSGTGEETQYF.

This chain uses TRBV6-5 with TRBJ2-7, with D possibly being TRBD2 (5 bases). The CDR3 spans 11 residues. Per the germline V gene, CDR1 is MNHEY and CDR2 is SVGAGI. Trimming stripped 4 bases from V and 13 bases from J, with 14 bases between. CDR3 DNA sequence: TGTGCCAGCAGTTCCCCGACTACACGATACTTC. The encoded protein is CASSSPTTRYF.

This chain connects TRBV11-2 to TRBJ2-1, with 10 nucleotides matching TRBD2. Unmatched junction bases numbered 10, after V lost 4 bases and J lost 10 bases. The CDR3 loop spans 15 amino acids. Germline CDR1 and CDR2: SGHAT and FQNNGV. CDR3 amino acids: CASSSQREGRLEQFF. For the CDR3, the DNA is TGTGCCAGCAGCTCGCAGCGGGAGGGCCGTTTAGAGCAGTTCTTC.

V and J are TRBV27 and TRBJ2-6; 8 bases are a match to TRBD1. In germline, CDR1 is MNHEY, CDR2 SMNVEV (reference sequence). CDR3 length: 20 amino acids. V shed 4 bases, J shed 0 bases, and the junction held 14 bases outside the gene matches. This CDR3 is CASSSMGGQALNSGANVLTF. The DNA of the CDR3 is TGTGCCAGCAGTTCCATGGGGGGACAGGCCTTAAACTCTGGGGCCAACGTCCTGACTTTC.

The genes are TRBV12-2 and TRBJ2-3; the table calls TRBD2, which could not be checked here. TRBV12-2 is annotated as a pseudogene. The CDR3 length is 12 residues. The CDR3 DNA sequence: TGTGCAAGTCGCTTATTTCGAGATACGCAGTATTTT. Protein sequence: CASRLFRDTQYF.

The chain joins TRBV14 to TRBJ1-1; no clear D. Germline V CDR1 and CDR2: SGHDN, FVKESK. The CDR3 sequence is 13 residues long. The V gene lost 1 base and the J gene lost 0 bases, with 3 bases spanning the gap. CDR3 nucleotides: TGTGCCAGCAGCCAAGGCGTGAACACTGAAGCTTTCTTT. Its translation is CASSQGVNTEAFF.

V and J are TRBV14 and TRBJ1-2; 7 positions match TRBD1. CDR1 SGHDN and CDR2 FVKESK come from the germline V gene. Trimming at V came to 3 bases and at J to 8 bases, leaving 6 bases not matched to a gene. The CDR3 loop spans 13 amino acids. CDR3 sequence: CASSQVTGSGYTF. In DNA form, the CDR3 reads TGTGCCAGCAGCCAGGTGACAGGGTCCGGCTACACCTTC.

The V gene is TRBV5-4, the J gene TRBJ2-1, with 7 bases aligning to TRBD1. V trimming: 4 bases; J trimming: 4 bases; junction bases outside the gene matches: 14. Germline values: CDR1 SGHNT, CDR2 YYREEE (reference sequence). The CDR3 is 17 residues long. CDR3 amino acids: CASSRKTGAANYNEQFF. DNA of the CDR3: TGTGCCAGCAGCAGGAAAACAGGGGCGGCTAATTACAATGAGCAGTTCTTC.

The rearrangement uses TRBV18 and TRBJ2-5; D possibly corresponds to TRBD2 (5 bases). Germline CDR1 reads KGHSH; CDR2 reads LQKENI. CDR3 length: 13 residues. V dropped 3 bases and J dropped 2 bases, with 7 bases sitting between them. CDR3 DNA sequence: TGTGCCAGCTCACCCGAGGGACAAGAGACCCAGTACTTC. It codes for CASSPEGQETQYF.